This T cell receptor beta chain was sequenced during a study of naive and memory T cell subsets. This clonotype was seen at least ten times. The junction had 10 bases not matched to a gene; V was cut back by 5 bases and J by 3 bases. Germline loops: CDR1 KGHSH, CDR2 LQKENI. The CDR3 contains 16 residues. TCR cDNA received a 3' ligated oligonucleotide that carried a UMI. The SP2 primer and nested alpha and beta constant region primers amplified ligated cDNA in four rounds. For blood and skin samples, reverse transcription used TCR alpha and beta constant primers. TCRdb itself ran the 5' RACE reads through MiXCR, one entry per CDR3 protein. The sample contains about 56,000 distinct CDR3 sequences, about 7.1% of which appear only once.

The chain uses TRBV18 and TRBJ1-1, with 9 bases matching TRBD1. This TCR was recovered from a female donor in good health. In nucleotides, the CDR3 is TGTGCCAGCTCAGCAAACAGGGGGCGCGGGGACACTGAAGCTTTCTTT. Translating it yields CASSANRGRGDTEAFF.